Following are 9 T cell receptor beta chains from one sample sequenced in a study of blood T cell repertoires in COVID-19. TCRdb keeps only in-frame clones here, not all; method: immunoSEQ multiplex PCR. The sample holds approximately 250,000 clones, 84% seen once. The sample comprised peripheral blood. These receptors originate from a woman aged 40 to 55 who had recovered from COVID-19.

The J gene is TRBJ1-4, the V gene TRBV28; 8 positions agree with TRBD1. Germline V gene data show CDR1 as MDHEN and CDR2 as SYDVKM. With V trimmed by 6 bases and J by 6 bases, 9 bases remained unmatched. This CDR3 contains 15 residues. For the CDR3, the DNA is TGTGCCAGCAGCCCCTCGACAGGGGAGGATGAAAAACTGTTTTTT. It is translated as CASSPSTGEDEKLFF.

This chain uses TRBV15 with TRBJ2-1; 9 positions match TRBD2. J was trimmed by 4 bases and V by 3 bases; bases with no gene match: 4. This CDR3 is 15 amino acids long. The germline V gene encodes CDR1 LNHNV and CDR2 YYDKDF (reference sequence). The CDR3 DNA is TGTGCCACCAGCAGGGGGACTAGCTCGTACAATGAGCAGTTCTTC. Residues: CATSRGTSSYNEQFF.

This CDR3 reads CASSSGQGQQYF. CDR3 coding DNA: TGTGCCAGCAGTTCCGGACAGGGTCAGCAGTACTTC. The chain carries TRBV28 and TRBJ2-7; TRBD1 matches 8 bases. V gave up 4 bases and J gave up 8 bases; unmatched junction bases: 4. CDR1 and CDR2 from the germline V gene are MDHEN and SYDVKM. The length of the CDR3 is 12 residues.

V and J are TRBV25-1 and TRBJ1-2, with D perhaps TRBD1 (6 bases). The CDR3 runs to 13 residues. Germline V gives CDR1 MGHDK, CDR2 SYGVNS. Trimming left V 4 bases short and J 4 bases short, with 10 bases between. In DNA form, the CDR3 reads TGTGCCAGCAGTGTAACAGGGACCTATGGCTACACCTTC. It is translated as CASSVTGTYGYTF.

The CDR3 DNA reads as TGTGCCAGCAGCTTGAGGGGCCATAACACTGAAGCTTTCTTT. This translates into CASSLRGHNTEAFF. This sequence joins TRBV5-8 and TRBJ1-1; D is possibly TRBD1 (5 bases). V lost 1 base and J 2 bases, leaving 9 bases between the germline ends. There are 14 residues in the CDR3. Per the germline V gene, CDR1 is SGHTS and CDR2 is YDEGEE.

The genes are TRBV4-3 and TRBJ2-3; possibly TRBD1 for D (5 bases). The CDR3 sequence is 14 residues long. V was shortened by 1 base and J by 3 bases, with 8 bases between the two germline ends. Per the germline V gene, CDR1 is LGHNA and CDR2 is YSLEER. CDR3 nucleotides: TGCGCCAGCAGCCAAGTTCAGGGAACAGATACGCAGTATTTT. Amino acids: CASSQVQGTDTQYF.

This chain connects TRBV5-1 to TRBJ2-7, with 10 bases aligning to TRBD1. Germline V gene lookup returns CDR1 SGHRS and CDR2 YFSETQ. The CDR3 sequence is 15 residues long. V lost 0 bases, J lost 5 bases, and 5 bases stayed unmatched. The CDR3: CASSLADRGLNEQYF. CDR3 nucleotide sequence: TGCGCCAGCAGCTTGGCTGACAGGGGGCTGAACGAGCAGTACTTC.

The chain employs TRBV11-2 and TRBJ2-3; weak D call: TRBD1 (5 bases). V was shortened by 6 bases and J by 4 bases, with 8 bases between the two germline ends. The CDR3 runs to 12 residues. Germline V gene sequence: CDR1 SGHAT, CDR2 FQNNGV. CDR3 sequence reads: CASRQGSDTQYF. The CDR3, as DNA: TGTGCCAGCAGGCAGGGTTCAGATACGCAGTATTTT.

The CDR3 coding sequence is TGTGCCAGCAGCTTAGCAGGGTCTGGAAACACCATATATTTT. Protein: CASSLAGSGNTIYF. The J gene is TRBJ1-3, the V gene TRBV11-3, with a weak D call TRBD1 (5 bases). Between the trimmed V and J ends, which lost 1 base and 1 base, there was a span of 5 bases. This CDR3 spans 14 amino acids. CDR1 is SGHNT, CDR2 YENEEA, per germline.